Listed below are T cell receptor beta chains from one sample, sequenced in a study of graft-versus-host responses after intestinal transplantation. Their recognized antigens are unknown. Some clones are missing from TCRdb's copy, which holds only in-frame ones; the method was immunoSEQ multiplex PCR. Of about 90,000 clones in the sample, less than 95% were seen once. Sample: unstimulated CD4+ T cells sorted from spleen or lymph node cells, taken before transplant. These receptors were obtained from a human donor who was the organ donor for an intestinal transplant. Each CDR3 is given with its conserved first and last residue. The D gene is left open where the match is weak. Expanded clones are given a class, and other clones once, few, many or no size at all.

>TRBJ1-1|-|TRBD1|TRBV6-5
CASSYPGTDQAFF
TGTGCCAGCAGTTACCCTGGGACAGATCAAGCTTTCTTT
>TRBJ1-1|-|-|TRBV28
CASSILTRRPTF
TGTGCCAGCAGCATCCTCACGAGACGTCCTACCTTT
>TRBJ1-1|-|TRBD1|TRBV13
CASSRYFLTGGITEAFF
TGTGCCAGCAGCCGCTACTTTTTGACAGGGGGCATCACTGAAGCTTTCTTT
>TRBJ1-6|-|-|TRBV4-3
CASSQDQGRNSPLHF
TGCGCCAGCAGCCAAGATCAGGGGCGTAATTCACCCCTCCACTTT
>TRBJ1-5|-|TRBD1|TRBV5-4
CASSPGQVLSNQPQHF
TGCGCCAGCAGCCCGGGACAGGTACTTAGCAATCAGCCCCAGCATTTT
>TRBJ2-4|-|-|TRBV5-1
CASSQDGGNIQYF
TGCGCCAGCAGCCAGGACGGGGGAAACATTCAGTACTTC
>TRBJ1-1|-|TRBD1|TRBV18
CASSIRGLDEAFF
TGTGCCAGCTCAATCAGGGGGCTTGATGAAGCTTTCTTT
>TRBJ2-1|-|TRBD2|TRBV4-3
CASSDWGGFNEQFF
TGCGCCAGCAGCGATTGGGGAGGGTTCAATGAGCAGTTCTTC
>TRBJ1-2|-|-|TRBV6-1
CASLDSPRDYGYTF
TGTGCCAGCCTCGACAGCCCGCGTGACTATGGCTACACCTTC
>TRBJ2-7|-|-|TRBV7-9
CASSLYGPYYEQYF
TGTGCCAGCAGCTTATACGGGCCTTACTACGAGCAGTACTTC
>TRBJ2-5|-|-|TRBV10-2
CASNRHGTQYF
TGCGCCAGCAACAGACACGGGACCCAGTACTTC
>TRBJ1-6|-|-|TRBV18
CASSPQGQRDSPLHF
TGTGCCAGCTCACCACAAGGACAGCGAGATTCACCCCTCCACTTT
>TRBJ1-1|-|-|TRBV18
CASSPGSQGGNTEAFF
TGTGCCAGCTCACCGGGTAGTCAGGGAGGAAACACTGAAGCTTTCTTT
>TRBJ2-7|-|-|TRBV10-3
CAICERGGGGYEQYF
TGTGCCATCTGTGAGCGGGGAGGGGGCGGGTACGAGCAGTACTTC
>TRBJ2-7|once|TRBD1|TRBV30
CAWDRQGPSEQYF
TGTGCCTGGGATAGACAGGGGCCGAGCGAGCAGTACTTC
>TRBJ1-1|-|TRBD1|TRBV5-4
CASSRPDRRTEAFF
TGTGCCAGCAGCCGGCCGGACAGGAGGACTGAAGCTTTCTTT
>TRBJ2-3|once|-|TRBV7-3
CASRSRGPSTDTQYF
TGTGCCAGCAGATCTCGGGGGCCCAGCACAGATACGCAGTATTTT
>TRBJ1-4|-|-|TRBV7-9
CASSWTTNEKLFF
TGTGCCAGCAGCTGGACAACTAATGAAAAACTGTTTTTT
>TRBJ1-5|-|-|TRBV5-6
CASSLLRGDSNQPQHF
TGTGCCAGCAGCTTGTTGCGGGGAGATAGCAATCAGCCCCAGCATTTT
>TRBJ1-5|-|-|TRBV25-1
CASSGAGGQGGPQHF
TGTGCCAGCAGTGGGGCCGGGGGCCAGGGCGGGCCCCAGCATTTT
>TRBJ2-5|-|-|TRBV19
CASSIGSDETQYF
TGTGCCAGTAGTATAGGCTCCGACGAGACCCAGTACTTC
>TRBJ1-6|-|TRBD1|TRBV28
CASSLWDRGDSPLHF
TGTGCCAGCAGTTTATGGGACAGGGGGGATTCACCCCTCCACTTT
>TRBJ1-4|few|-|TRBV6-5
CASRPGTNEKLFF
TGTGCCAGCAGGCCCGGGACAAATGAAAAACTGTTTTTT
>TRBJ1-1|-|-|TRBV5-5
CASSLAWTGNTEAFF
TGTGCCAGCAGCTTGGCCTGGACCGGGAACACTGAAGCTTTCTTT
>TRBJ1-5|-|-|TRBV28
CASFGAQGKNQPQHF
TGTGCCAGCTTTGGTGCACAGGGAAAGAATCAGCCCCAGCATTTT
>TRBJ2-5|-|-|TRBV5-1
CASSLGQPNFIQETQYF
TGCGCCAGCAGCTTGGGACAGCCGAACTTCATCCAAGAGACCCAGTACTTC
>TRBJ1-3|-|TRBD1|TRBV29-1
CSVTPGTEPYGNTIYF
TGCAGCGTGACGCCCGGGACAGAGCCATATGGAAACACCATATATTTT
>TRBJ2-1|-|TRBD2|TRBV7-3
CASSLGGGSYNEQFF
TGTGCCAGCAGCTTAGGCGGGGGCTCCTACAATGAGCAGTTCTTC
>TRBJ2-1|-|TRBD2|TRBV7-3
CASSPDSGSYNEQFF
TGTGCCAGCAGTCCAGATAGCGGGTCCTACAATGAGCAGTTCTTC
>TRBJ2-5|once|-|TRBV10-3
CAISESSAGETQYF
TGTGCCATCAGTGAGTCAAGCGCTGGGGAGACCCAGTACTTC
>TRBJ2-1|-|TRBD2|TRBV6-1
CASSTSGGTYNEQFF
TGTGCCAGCAGCACTAGCGGGGGGACATACAATGAGCAGTTCTTC
>TRBJ1-2|once|TRBD1|TRBV29-1
CSVPDRGRANYGYTF
TGCAGCGTCCCGGACAGGGGGAGGGCTAACTATGGCTACACCTTC
>TRBJ1-4|-|TRBD1|TRBV28
CASSPRDRGNEKLFF
TGTGCCAGCAGTCCGAGGGACAGGGGTAATGAAAAACTGTTTTTT
>TRBJ1-4|-|-|TRBV7-9
CASSAGAWSEKLFF
TGTGCCAGCAGCGCGGGGGCCTGGAGTGAAAAACTGTTTTTT
>TRBJ2-1|-|-|TRBV19
CASSIYNEQFF
TGTGCCAGTTCGATCTACAATGAGCAGTTCTTC
>TRBJ1-2|-|TRBD1|TRBV6-6
CASSYSRTGSHGYTF
TGTGCCAGCAGTTATTCCCGGACAGGGTCGCATGGCTACACCTTC
>TRBJ1-5|-|-|TRBV28
CASSSGTSNQPQHF
TGTGCCAGCAGTTCCGGGACTAGCAATCAGCCCCAGCATTTT
>TRBJ2-1|-|TRBD1|TRBV25-1
CASAGQGDEQFF
TGTGCCAGCGCAGGACAGGGGGATGAGCAGTTCTTC
>TRBJ2-1|-|-|TRBV7-3
CASSLGGAWESYNEQFF
TGTGCCAGCAGCTTAGGGGGAGCATGGGAATCCTACAATGAGCAGTTCTTC
>TRBJ2-7|few|-|TRBV5-1
CASSLVGSYEQYF
TGCGCCAGCAGCTTGGTTGGTTCCTACGAGCAGTACTTC
>TRBJ2-7|-|-|TRBV7-2
CASSLDPSRGYYEQYF
TGTGCCAGCAGCTTAGATCCGAGCAGGGGCTACTACGAGCAGTACTTC
>TRBJ1-1|once|-|TRBV2
CVSSEQRGLGTEAFF
TGCGTCAGCAGTGAACAACGGGGCTTAGGCACTGAAGCTTTCTTT
>TRBJ1-5|-|TRBD1|TRBV6-6
CASSEIQGKFQPQHF
TGTGCCAGCAGTGAGATACAGGGGAAGTTTCAGCCCCAGCATTTT
>TRBJ2-1|-|-|TRBV20-1
CSAPGNGEQFF
TGCAGTGCTCCGGGGAATGGTGAGCAGTTCTTC
>TRBJ2-1|once|-|TRBV5-1
CASSSDSSYNEQFF
TGCGCCAGCAGCTCCGACAGTTCCTACAATGAGCAGTTCTTC
>TRBJ1-2|-|-|TRBV5-4
CASSPGETYYGYTF
TGTGCCAGCAGCCCTGGCGAGACTTACTATGGCTACACCTTC
>TRBJ1-3|-|-|TRBV7-8
CASSLAPLTGNTIYF
TGTGCCAGCAGCTTAGCTCCTTTGACAGGAAACACCATATATTTT
>TRBJ1-1|-|-|TRBV6-6
CASAVGLNTEAFF
TGTGCCAGCGCCGTCGGGTTAAACACTGAAGCTTTCTTT
>TRBJ2-7|-|-|TRBV6-6
CASDQTPSYEQYF
TGTGCCAGCGATCAGACGCCCTCCTACGAGCAGTACTTC
>TRBJ2-1|-|TRBD2|TRBV5-4
CASSFSGAGREQFF
TGTGCCAGCAGCTTCAGCGGGGCGGGGCGGGAGCAGTTCTTC
>TRBJ2-5|-|TRBD1|TRBV28
CASSDIQGGRETQYF
TGTGCCAGCAGTGATATACAGGGGGGACGAGAGACCCAGTACTTC
>TRBJ1-1|-|-|TRBV15
CATSSIQVFTDTEAFF
TGTGCCACCAGCAGTATACAGGTTTTTACGGACACTGAAGCTTTCTTT
>TRBJ1-1|-|TRBD1|TRBV29-1
CSVEAGQGARAFF
TGCAGCGTTGAAGCGGGACAGGGGGCGAGAGCTTTCTTT
>TRBJ1-2|-|TRBD1|TRBV4-2
CASSLDPGQDYGYTF
TGTGCCAGCAGCCTCGACCCGGGACAGGACTATGGCTACACCTTC
>TRBJ1-2|-|-|TRBV7-8
CASSSGRFNYGYTF
TGTGCCAGCAGCTCCGGAAGGTTCAACTATGGCTACACCTTC
>TRBJ2-5|-|-|TRBV20-1
CSAGGMSTQYF
TGCAGTGCCGGGGGTATGTCGACCCAGTACTTC
>TRBJ2-6|-|-|TRBV9
CASSVQGTSSGANVLTF
TGTGCCAGCAGCGTGCAGGGGACTTCCTCTGGGGCCAACGTCCTGACTTTC
>TRBJ1-3|-|-|TRBV18
CASSPSTDGNTIYF
TGTGCCAGCTCACCCTCGACGGATGGAAACACCATATATTTT